This TCR beta chain was observed in a study of blood T cell repertoires in COVID-19. Study at large: Samples of COVID-19 (acute and convalescent) were obtained from the United States, Italy and Spain. From T cells, B-cell-depleted T cells, or PBMCs came the material, which was cDNA or gDNA.

What the recovered Cohort 3 donors had was two negative PCRs, clearance, or symptom resolution. V dropped 5 bases and J dropped 3 bases, with 20 bases sitting between them. Per the germline V gene, CDR1 is MDHEN and CDR2 is SYDVKM. This CDR3 has 16 residues. Original processing notes: Counts of nucleated cells, estimated from reference gene primer amplification, were obtained. Assay used: immunoSEQ multiplex PCR; TCRdb lists only in-frame clones, some missing. V and J calls and clone size are those listed in that table; D and trimming were worked out from the DNA. The sample yields about 410,000 clones, about nine tenths seen once.

This TCR derives from a man between 18 and 35 years old who had recovered from COVID-19. V usage is TRBV28 and J usage is TRBJ2-7; weak D call: TRBD1 (6 bases). Sequencing was carried out using PBMCs or T cells enriched from blood (not recorded which). CDR3: CASSTQLHRVFYEQYF. CDR3 in DNA: TGTGCCAGCAGTACCCAACTTCACAGGGTCTTCTACGAGCAGTACTTC. Supplemented by reference TRBV28 and TRBJ2-7, the full variable domain reads DVKVTQSSRYLVKRTGEKVFLECVQDMDHENMFWYRQDPGLGLRLIYFSYDVKMKEKGDIPEGYSVSREKKERFSLILESASTNQTSMYLCASSTQLHRVFYEQYFGPGTRLTVT.